A single sample is the source of the 9 T cell receptor beta chains below, sequenced in a study of T cell responses to AZD1222 COVID-19 vaccine. Sequencing used immunoSEQ multiplex PCR; TCRdb keeps in-frame clones, though not all of them. The sample records around 180,000 clones, 87% being singletons. The sequencing here drew on peripheral blood, taken on day 0 of MenACWY control vaccination. Receptor source: an adult in good health.

On this clone itself: Other nucleotide sequences from this sample produce the same CDR3. The chain employs TRBV5-1 and TRBJ1-2; 7 bases agree with TRBD1. Germline V gives CDR1 SGHRS, CDR2 YFSETQ. The CDR3 extends over 13 amino acids. V trimming: 4 bases; J trimming: 6 bases; junction bases outside the gene matches: 6. CDR3 protein: CASSPGTANGYTF. CDR3 bases: TGCGCCAGCAGCCCGGGGACAGCAAATGGCTACACCTTC.

There are a few counts of this clone. For the CDR3, the DNA is TGTGCCAGCAGCTCAGGACAGATCACCGGGGAGCTGTTTTTT. This encodes CASSSGQITGELFF. The rearrangement joins TRBV7-2 to TRBJ2-2; TRBD1 might be the D (6 bases). Germline V gene data show CDR1 as SGHTA and CDR2 as FQGNSA. Between the trimmed V and J ends, which lost 4 bases and 4 bases, there was a span of 10 bases. The CDR3 length is 14 residues. The whole variable domain, remainder taken from reference TRBV7-2 and TRBJ2-2, is GAGVSQSPSNKVTEKGKDVELRCDPISGHTALYWYRQSLGQGLEFLIYFQGNSAPDKSGLPSDRFSAERTGGSVSTLTIQRTQQEDSAVYLCASSSGQITGELFFGEGSRLTVL.

Only one count was recorded for this clone. The rearrangement uses TRBV19 and TRBJ1-1; the match to TRBD1 covers 9 bases. With 6 bases clipped from V and 4 bases from J, the junction kept 6 bases outside the gene matches. CDR3 size: 14 residues. CDR1 is LNHDA and CDR2 is SQIVND in the germline V gene (reference sequence). The DNA of the CDR3 is TGTGCCAGTAGATCCACAGGGGGCAGCACTGAAGCTTTCTTT. This sequence encodes CASRSTGGSTEAFF. The entire variable domain, with the rest obtained from reference TRBV19 and TRBJ1-1, is as follows: DGGITQSPKYLFRKEGQNVTLSCEQNLNHDAMYWYRQDPGQGLRLIYYSQIVNDFQKGDIAEGYSVSREKKESFPLTVTSAQKNPTAFYLCASRSTGGSTEAFFGQGTRLTVV.

The J gene is TRBJ1-1, the V gene TRBV20-1, with D uncertain. Germline V gene data show CDR1 as DFQATT and CDR2 as SNEGSKA (reference sequence). The V end lost 3 bases, the J end lost 4 bases, and 12 bases lay between the germline ends. The CDR3 is made up of 13 amino acids. The CDR3 nucleotides read TGCAGTGCTAGTCCTCCTCCCGCCACTGAAGCTTTCTTT. Protein: CSASPPPATEAFF.

This clone has a single count. The CDR3 DNA sequence: TGCGCCAGCAGCTCCCAGGGATTGGATGGCTACACCTTC. Encoded protein: CASSSQGLDGYTF. The rearrangement uses TRBV5-1 and TRBJ1-2; D might be TRBD1 (5 bases). The CDR3 loop spans 13 amino acids. The V gene's germline CDR1 is SGHRS and CDR2 YFSETQ. V dropped 3 bases and J dropped 6 bases, with 12 bases sitting between them.

This clone came up once. The chain joins TRBV15 to TRBJ2-5; D might be TRBD2 (5 bases). The V end lost 1 base, the J end lost 0 bases, and 9 bases lay between the germline ends. Germline-derived CDR1 and CDR2 are LNHNV and YYDKDF (reference sequence). The CDR3 totals 15 residues. The CDR3 DNA is TGTGCCACCAGCAGAGTCAGGACTGACCAAGAGACCCAGTACTTC. Translation: CATSRVRTDQETQYF.

The rearrangement uses TRBV12-3 or TRBV12-4 and TRBJ2-3, with D uncertain. V lost 4 bases and J lost 4, with 9 bases in between. This CDR3 has 13 amino acids. CDR3 nucleotides: TGTGCCAGCAGTTGGAAGGGCCCAGATACGCAGTATTTT. Encoded protein: CASSWKGPDTQYF.

The chain carries TRBV2 and TRBJ1-6; no reliable D call. The CDR3 runs 13 residues. Germline V lookup: CDR1 SNHLY, CDR2 FYNNEI. Trimming removed 2 bases from V and 4 bases from J, with 3 bases in between. This chain's CDR3 is CASSEIYNSPLHF. The CDR3 DNA reads as TGTGCCAGCAGTGAAATTTATAATTCACCCCTCCACTTT.

The chain combines TRBV7-8 with TRBJ2-1; TRBD2 might be the D (6 bases). Trimming took off 4 bases at V and 6 bases at J, with 19 bases between the two ends. The germline gives CDR1 SGHVS, CDR2 FQNEAQ. The CDR3 is 16 amino acids. The CDR3 loop reads CASSSPGLASSNEQFF. The CDR3 bases are TGTGCCAGCAGCTCACCAGGTCTAGCGAGTAGCAATGAGCAGTTCTTC.